Shown below are 2 T cell receptor beta chains from a single sample sequenced in a study of CD8 T cells in ankylosing spondylitis. The study's findings and limits: Seemingly characteristic of ankylosing spondylitis blood was a TCR beta motif consisting of roughly 8 highly homologous variants.

From the 5' RACE reads, TCRdb called clonotypes with MiXCR, one entry per CDR3 protein. The sample yields 700,000 or so distinct CDR3 sequences, 15% to 20% seen once. Their antigens remain unidentified. Sequenced input: blood, either unsorted or a sorted T cell fraction (not recorded which). The receptors were sampled from a male donor with ankylosing spondylitis.

The table lists this clonotype with a few counts. The chain links TRBV4-1 to TRBJ2-2; D ambiguous. The ends were cut back, 1 base at V and 5 bases at J, with 8 bases in the middle. The CDR3 loop spans 14 amino acids. The germline gives CDR1 MGHRA, CDR2 YSYEKL. CDR3 in amino acids: CASSQGPITGELFF. CDR3 coding DNA: TGCGCCAGCAGCCAAGGGCCAATTACCGGGGAGCTGTTTTTT.

This clonotype was observed a few times. V and J are TRBV10-3 and TRBJ2-1; TRBD2 matches 8 bases. There are 14 residues in the CDR3. V was clipped by 5 bases and J by 7 bases; unmatched bases: 7. Germline V gives CDR1 ENHRY, CDR2 SYGVKD. The CDR3 loop is CAISLTGGPNEQFF. The CDR3 nucleotides are TGTGCCATCAGTCTAACGGGGGGGCCGAATGAGCAGTTCTTC.